The text below deals with one T cell receptor (beta chain). Its antigen is currently unknown. The time point is: cycle 4 day 1 (C4D1), after less than seven weeks of nivolumab. All trial patients relapsed after autologous stem cell transplantation. Researchers report purifying CD4+ T cells from thawed PBMCs by magnetic negative selection. The sample belongs to a study of PD-1 blockade in classical Hodgkin lymphoma. General observations from the study: The diversity seen at baseline in complete responders resembled that of newly diagnosed patients.

TCRdb's table, derived via immunoSEQ multiplex PCR, lists solely in-frame clones and lacks some. This sample has 25,000 to 35,000 clones; around 83% occur once, and the top ten carry approximately 2.4%. The CDR3 runs 14 residues. V was trimmed by 5 bases and J by 4 bases, leaving 14 bases between them. Per germline, CDR1 SGHDT and CDR2 YYEEEE. The TCR originated in a human donor with classical Hodgkin lymphoma. This material consisted of CD4+ T cells from blood, taken before the fourth cycle of nivolumab. The chain carries TRBV5-6 and TRBJ2-3; D is uncertain. The DNA for the CDR3 is TGTGCCAGCAGGGCATACTCGGCGGCAGATACGCAGTATTTT. Its protein product is CASRAYSAADTQYF.